These T cell receptor beta chains were read from a single sample in a study of identifying expanded T cells in peripheral blood. Using immunoSEQ multiplex PCR, the repertoire was profiled, and TCRdb retains in-frame clones only, with some absent. Of around 85,000 clones listed, approximately 91% are singletons. The specimen was blood. These receptors were taken from a person aged 18-69 years in good health. CDR3s include the opening cysteine and the closing phenylalanine or tryptophan. The order of the fields is J gene, V gene, D gene, clone size, CDR3 protein, CDR3 DNA. D genes are given only for firm matches. Size values are once, few and many counts, or a class for expanded clones, and some rows have none.

J gene: TRBJ1-2; V gene: TRBV5-4; D gene: -; clone size: -; CDR3 protein: CASSLQSGTLVGYTF; CDR3 DNA: TGTGCCAGCAGCTTGCAATCGGGGACTTTAGTTGGCTACACCTTC
J gene: TRBJ2-7; V gene: TRBV27; D gene: -; clone size: -; CDR3 protein: CASSDGSYEQYF; CDR3 DNA: TGTGCCAGCAGCGACGGTTCCTACGAGCAGTACTTC
J gene: TRBJ1-1; V gene: TRBV19; D gene: TRBD1; clone size: -; CDR3 protein: CASSGTGGGSEAFF; CDR3 DNA: TGTGCCAGTAGTGGGACAGGGGGCGGCTCTGAAGCTTTCTTT
J gene: TRBJ2-1; V gene: TRBV29-1; D gene: -; clone size: -; CDR3 protein: CSVANEQFF; CDR3 DNA: TGCAGCGTTGCCAATGAGCAGTTCTTC
J gene: TRBJ2-7; V gene: TRBV4-3; D gene: TRBD2; clone size: once; CDR3 protein: CASSQLAGGSYEQYF; CDR3 DNA: TGCGCCAGCAGCCAGCTAGCGGGAGGGTCCTACGAGCAGTACTTC
J gene: TRBJ2-2; V gene: TRBV6-6; D gene: -; clone size: -; CDR3 protein: CASSYRDTGELFF; CDR3 DNA: TGTGCCAGCAGTTACAGAGACACCGGGGAGCTGTTTTTT
J gene: TRBJ2-1; V gene: TRBV27; D gene: -; clone size: once; CDR3 protein: CASSLRGKNNEQFF; CDR3 DNA: TGTGCCAGCAGTTTACGAGGGAAGAACAATGAGCAGTTCTTC
J gene: TRBJ2-1; V gene: TRBV4-3; D gene: -; clone size: -; CDR3 protein: CASSLALSGAGKAEQFF; CDR3 DNA: TGCGCCAGCAGCCTAGCATTATCTGGGGCGGGCAAAGCTGAGCAGTTCTTC
J gene: TRBJ1-5; V gene: TRBV5-3; D gene: -; clone size: -; CDR3 protein: CARSSTTQPQHF; CDR3 DNA: TGTGCCAGAAGTAGTACGACGCAGCCCCAGCATTTT
J gene: TRBJ1-1; V gene: TRBV27; D gene: -; clone size: -; CDR3 protein: CASSFRGANTEAFF; CDR3 DNA: TGTGCCAGCAGTTTCAGGGGCGCTAACACTGAAGCTTTCTTT
J gene: TRBJ2-1; V gene: TRBV21-1; D gene: -; clone size: once; CDR3 protein: CASSRTSGYSYNEQFF; CDR3 DNA: TGTGCCAGCAGTCGGACTAGCGGGTACTCCTACAATGAGCAGTTCTTC
J gene: TRBJ2-1; V gene: TRBV5-4; D gene: -; clone size: -; CDR3 protein: CASSLGRVSPRGNEQFF; CDR3 DNA: TGTGCCAGCAGCTTGGGAAGGGTCTCCCCCCGGGGCAATGAGCAGTTCTTC
J gene: TRBJ2-2; V gene: TRBV7-2; D gene: -; clone size: -; CDR3 protein: CASSFGEWGKNTGELFF; CDR3 DNA: TGTGCCAGCAGCTTCGGAGAATGGGGCAAAAACACCGGGGAGCTGTTTTTT
J gene: TRBJ1-1; V gene: TRBV18; D gene: TRBD1; clone size: -; CDR3 protein: CASSPGQSEAFF; CDR3 DNA: TGTGCCAGCTCACCGGGACAGTCTGAAGCTTTCTTT
J gene: TRBJ2-7; V gene: TRBV6-6; D gene: -; clone size: -; CDR3 protein: CASTLDGYEQYF; CDR3 DNA: TGTGCCAGCACCCTGGACGGGTACGAGCAGTACTTC
J gene: TRBJ1-6; V gene: TRBV9; D gene: TRBD1; clone size: few; CDR3 protein: CASSVTGPDSPLHF; CDR3 DNA: TGTGCCAGCAGCGTGACAGGGCCGGATTCACCCCTCCACTTT
J gene: TRBJ2-2; V gene: TRBV19; D gene: TRBD2; clone size: -; CDR3 protein: CASGAGGNTGELFF; CDR3 DNA: TGTGCCAGTGGAGCGGGGGGGAACACCGGGGAGCTGTTTTTT
J gene: TRBJ2-5; V gene: TRBV27; D gene: TRBD2; clone size: -; CDR3 protein: CARPRPPYLAPAGSETQYF; CDR3 DNA: TGTGCCAGACCCAGGCCTCCGTATCTAGCGCCAGCGGGATCAGAGACCCAGTACTTC
J gene: TRBJ2-1; V gene: TRBV6-1; D gene: -; clone size: -; CDR3 protein: CASSEGFALGTMQFF; CDR3 DNA: TGTGCCAGCAGTGAAGGTTTCGCCTTGGGGACAATGCAGTTCTTC
J gene: TRBJ2-7; V gene: TRBV4-2; D gene: -; clone size: -; CDR3 protein: CASSQDRLNEQYF; CDR3 DNA: TGTGCCAGCAGCCAAGATCGACTGAACGAGCAGTACTTC
J gene: TRBJ1-2; V gene: TRBV5-5; D gene: -; clone size: -; CDR3 protein: CASSLGPGQPRDGYTF; CDR3 DNA: TGTGCCAGCAGCTTGGGACCAGGGCAACCCCGAGATGGCTACACCTTC
J gene: TRBJ1-1; V gene: TRBV6-1; D gene: -; clone size: -; CDR3 protein: CASSQTMNTEAFF; CDR3 DNA: TGTGCCAGCAGTCAGACAATGAACACTGAAGCTTTCTTT
J gene: TRBJ2-1; V gene: TRBV9; D gene: -; clone size: -; CDR3 protein: CASSLGGWESYNEQFF; CDR3 DNA: TGTGCCAGCAGCTTAGGCGGCTGGGAATCCTACAATGAGCAGTTCTTC
J gene: TRBJ2-5; V gene: TRBV4-3; D gene: TRBD2; clone size: -; CDR3 protein: CASSQGTRWETQYF; CDR3 DNA: TGCGCCAGCAGCCAAGGGACTAGGTGGGAGACCCAGTACTTC
J gene: TRBJ2-3; V gene: TRBV2; D gene: TRBD2; clone size: -; CDR3 protein: CASSDGGALTQYF; CDR3 DNA: TGTGCCAGCAGTGACGGGGGGGCCCTCACGCAGTATTTT
J gene: TRBJ1-4; V gene: TRBV27; D gene: TRBD1; clone size: -; CDR3 protein: CASSSLGTGREKLFF; CDR3 DNA: TGTGCCAGCAGTTCGCTTGGGACAGGGCGGGAAAAACTGTTTTTT
J gene: TRBJ2-2; V gene: TRBV5-1; D gene: TRBD1; clone size: -; CDR3 protein: CASSSGTGVELDTGELFF; CDR3 DNA: TGCGCCAGCAGCTCCGGGACAGGGGTGGAGCTGGACACCGGGGAGCTGTTTTTT
J gene: TRBJ2-7; V gene: TRBV5-1; D gene: -; clone size: -; CDR3 protein: CASSLVAAYEQYF; CDR3 DNA: TGCGCCAGCAGCTTGGTGGCTGCCTACGAGCAGTACTTC
J gene: TRBJ2-3; V gene: TRBV7-2; D gene: -; clone size: -; CDR3 protein: CASSFSRGKSDTQYF; CDR3 DNA: TGTGCCAGCAGCTTTAGTCGGGGGAAATCAGATACGCAGTATTTT
J gene: TRBJ1-6; V gene: TRBV25-1; D gene: -; clone size: -; CDR3 protein: CASSEDVSGSPLHF; CDR3 DNA: TGTGCCAGCAGTGAAGACGTATCGGGTTCACCCCTCCACTTT
J gene: TRBJ2-2; V gene: TRBV6-1; D gene: TRBD1; clone size: -; CDR3 protein: CASRVQGLETGELFF; CDR3 DNA: TGTGCCAGCAGAGTACAGGGGTTAGAGACCGGGGAGCTGTTTTTT
J gene: TRBJ2-7; V gene: TRBV7-2; D gene: -; clone size: -; CDR3 protein: CASSLEGGHTYEQYF; CDR3 DNA: TGTGCCAGCAGCTTAGAAGGCGGGCACACCTACGAGCAGTACTTC
J gene: TRBJ1-4; V gene: TRBV7-2; D gene: -; clone size: -; CDR3 protein: CASSPGGIKKLFF; CDR3 DNA: TGTGCCAGCAGCCCAGGAGGGATTAAAAAACTGTTTTTT
J gene: TRBJ1-5; V gene: TRBV21-1; D gene: -; clone size: -; CDR3 protein: CASREDRGRYQPQHF; CDR3 DNA: TGTGCCAGCAGAGAGGACAGGGGACGGTATCAGCCCCAGCATTTT
J gene: TRBJ2-7; V gene: TRBV11-2; D gene: -; clone size: -; CDR3 protein: CASNLGYSGSYEQYF; CDR3 DNA: TGTGCCAGCAACTTAGGGTATAGCGGCTCCTACGAGCAGTACTTC
J gene: TRBJ2-2; V gene: TRBV30; D gene: -; clone size: -; CDR3 protein: CAWSIDGTGELFF; CDR3 DNA: TGTGCCTGGAGTATCGACGGCACCGGGGAGCTGTTTTTT
J gene: TRBJ1-2; V gene: TRBV15; D gene: -; clone size: -; CDR3 protein: CATSIDNRNYGYTF; CDR3 DNA: TGTGCCACCAGCATCGATAACAGGAACTATGGCTACACCTTC
J gene: TRBJ2-5; V gene: TRBV12-5; D gene: TRBD1; clone size: once; CDR3 protein: CASGLAPDRGETQYF; CDR3 DNA: TGTGCTAGTGGTTTGGCCCCGGACAGGGGAGAGACCCAGTACTTC
J gene: TRBJ1-4; V gene: TRBV7-9; D gene: TRBD1; clone size: -; CDR3 protein: CASSLVGTGHEKLFF; CDR3 DNA: TGTGCCAGCAGCTTAGTCGGGACAGGGCATGAAAAACTGTTTTTT
J gene: TRBJ2-3; V gene: TRBV14; D gene: -; clone size: -; CDR3 protein: CADTAGADTQYF; CDR3 DNA: TGTGCCGACACCGCAGGGGCCGATACGCAGTATTTT
J gene: TRBJ2-7; V gene: TRBV7-2; D gene: TRBD1; clone size: -; CDR3 protein: CASSLVGTGTYEQYF; CDR3 DNA: TGTGCCAGCAGCTTAGTGGGGACAGGCACCTACGAGCAGTACTTC
J gene: TRBJ2-3; V gene: TRBV4-3; D gene: -; clone size: -; CDR3 protein: CASSQEGYLTDTQYF; CDR3 DNA: TGCGCCAGCAGCCAAGAGGGGTACCTCACAGATACGCAGTATTTT
J gene: TRBJ2-7; V gene: TRBV10-3; D gene: -; clone size: -; CDR3 protein: CAISEGASSYEQYF; CDR3 DNA: TGTGCCATCAGTGAGGGGGCAAGCTCCTACGAGCAGTACTTC
J gene: TRBJ2-1; V gene: TRBV15; D gene: -; clone size: once; CDR3 protein: CATSRDAGLGYNEQFF; CDR3 DNA: TGTGCCACCAGCAGAGATGCGGGGTTGGGGTACAATGAGCAGTTCTTC
J gene: TRBJ2-1; V gene: TRBV9; D gene: -; clone size: -; CDR3 protein: CASSAPTRTNEQFF; CDR3 DNA: TGTGCCAGCAGCGCTCCAACTAGAACCAATGAGCAGTTCTTC
J gene: TRBJ1-6; V gene: TRBV5-1; D gene: -; clone size: -; CDR3 protein: CASSLDGGANSPLHF; CDR3 DNA: TGCGCCAGCAGCTTGGACGGGGGGGCGAATTCACCCCTCCACTTT
J gene: TRBJ1-2; V gene: TRBV27; D gene: TRBD1; clone size: many; CDR3 protein: CASSSLGTANYGYTF; CDR3 DNA: TGTGCCAGCAGTTCCCTCGGGACAGCCAACTATGGCTACACCTTC
J gene: TRBJ1-1; V gene: TRBV29-1; D gene: -; clone size: -; CDR3 protein: CSVESGGEGAFF; CDR3 DNA: TGCAGCGTTGAGTCTGGGGGCGAAGGAGCTTTCTTT
J gene: TRBJ1-1; V gene: TRBV9; D gene: -; clone size: -; CDR3 protein: CASSAGLNTEAFF; CDR3 DNA: TGTGCCAGCAGCGCCGGACTCAACACTGAAGCTTTCTTT
J gene: TRBJ2-3; V gene: TRBV7-2; D gene: -; clone size: -; CDR3 protein: CASSLARQIGADTQYF; CDR3 DNA: TGTGCCAGCAGCTTAGCAAGACAGATCGGTGCAGATACGCAGTATTTT
J gene: TRBJ2-2; V gene: TRBV7-2; D gene: TRBD1; clone size: -; CDR3 protein: CASRPGQGEGTGELFF; CDR3 DNA: TGTGCCAGCAGACCCGGACAGGGTGAGGGAACCGGGGAGCTGTTTTTT
J gene: TRBJ1-6; V gene: TRBV11-2; D gene: -; clone size: -; CDR3 protein: CASSLLGQNNSPLHF; CDR3 DNA: TGTGCCAGCAGCTTATTGGGGCAGAATAATTCACCCCTCCACTTT
J gene: TRBJ1-3; V gene: TRBV30; D gene: -; clone size: -; CDR3 protein: CACGTDFSGNTIYF; CDR3 DNA: TGTGCATGCGGGACGGACTTCTCTGGAAACACCATATATTTT
J gene: TRBJ2-1; V gene: TRBV11-2; D gene: -; clone size: -; CDR3 protein: CASSLDMSSYNEQFF; CDR3 DNA: TGTGCCAGCAGTTTGGACATGAGCTCCTACAATGAGCAGTTCTTC
J gene: TRBJ2-1; V gene: TRBV5-4; D gene: TRBD2; clone size: once; CDR3 protein: CASRGGSINNEQFF; CDR3 DNA: TGTGCCAGCAGGGGCGGGAGTATCAACAATGAGCAGTTCTTC
J gene: TRBJ1-1; V gene: TRBV7-2; D gene: -; clone size: -; CDR3 protein: CASSLRTGNTEAFF; CDR3 DNA: TGTGCCAGCAGCTTACGGACGGGGAACACTGAAGCTTTCTTT
J gene: TRBJ1-3; V gene: TRBV28; D gene: -; clone size: -; CDR3 protein: CASSPADKRQNTIYF; CDR3 DNA: TGTGCCAGCAGTCCCGCCGATAAAAGACAGAACACCATATATTTT
J gene: TRBJ2-7; V gene: TRBV2; D gene: TRBD1; clone size: -; CDR3 protein: CASRIGGQGAYEQYF; CDR3 DNA: TGTGCCAGCAGAATTGGAGGACAGGGGGCGTACGAGCAGTACTTC